This T cell receptor beta chain emerged from a study of blood T cell repertoires in COVID-19. Whole-study context: PBMCs, B-cell-depleted T cells, or T cells were the source of the cDNA or gDNA that made up the material.

With 3 bases clipped from V and 3 bases from J, the junction kept 7 bases outside the gene matches. The CDR3 is 15 amino acids. The germline V gene has CDR1 SGHNT and CDR2 YYREEE (reference sequence). Some clones are missing from TCRdb's copy, which holds only in-frame ones; the method was immunoSEQ multiplex PCR. The table records roughly 43,000 clones, 82% of them present only once. Source material: peripheral blood. The sequence came from an older woman with acute or convalescent COVID-19. The rearrangement uses TRBV5-4 and TRBJ2-7; 9 nucleotides align to TRBD1. The CDR3 loop is CASSSMTGGIYEQYF. The CDR3 DNA is TGTGCCAGCAGCTCGATGACAGGGGGTATCTACGAGCAGTACTTC.